A single T cell receptor beta chain is shown here with its context. At one boundary the junction diverges from the germline segment, which might be a read error. The data were taken from a study of blood T cell repertoires in COVID-19. Study-level background: Acute-phase and convalescent COVID-19 samples originated in the United States, Italy and Spain. PBMCs, B-cell-depleted T cells, or T cells provided the cDNA or gDNA that made up the material.

Libraries were prepared by immunoSEQ multiplex PCR; TCRdb keeps only in-frame clonotypes and omits some of them. Here the sample spans fewer than 350,000 clones, roughly 88% being singletons. The receptor was derived from a woman in her twenties or thirties who had recovered from COVID-19. Sequenced sample: PBMCs or T cells enriched from blood (not recorded which).

CDR3 amino acids: CASIGFQNSIF. CDR3 coding DNA: TGTGCCAGCATAGGATTCCAGAACAGCATCTTC. The rearrangement joins TRBV2 to TRBJ1-2; D ambiguous. The CDR3 totals 11 residues. Germline-derived CDR1 and CDR2 are SNHLY and FYNNEI. Looking up the rest from reference TRBV2 and TRBJ1-2 gives the full variable domain: EPEVTQTPSHQVTQMGQEVILRCVPISNHLYFYWYRQILGQKVEFLVSFYNNEISEKSEIFDDQFSVERPDGSNFTLKIRSTKLEDSAMYFCASIGFQNSIFGSGTRLTVV.